The entry below describes one TCR beta chain. As yet, its antigen is unknown. Breast cancer patients provided tissue from their axillary draining lymph nodes. V was cut by 7 bases and J by 4 bases, with 8 bases left in between. In germline, CDR1 is DFQATT, CDR2 SNEGSKA (reference sequence). The length of the CDR3 is 12 residues. This sample was taken from a study of breast tumors, draining lymph nodes, adjacent tissues. Study-wide findings and caveats: Luminal-like breast cancer showed significantly greater tumor-nontumor repertoire similarity than basal-like breast cancer did.

Via MiXCR, TCRdb re-called the multiplex PCR reads, giving one row per CDR3 protein. The table shows over 200,000 distinct CDR3 sequences, with 32% occurring only once. This clonotype was obtained from a female donor with breast cancer. Some clones in this sample may be carry-over from other donors' samples. The material sequenced was axillary lymph node tissue. V and J are TRBV20-1 and TRBJ2-6; D gene uncertain. The CDR3 nucleotides read TGCAGTGTCGCATCGGGGGCCAACGTCCTGACTTTC. This encodes CSVASGANVLTF.